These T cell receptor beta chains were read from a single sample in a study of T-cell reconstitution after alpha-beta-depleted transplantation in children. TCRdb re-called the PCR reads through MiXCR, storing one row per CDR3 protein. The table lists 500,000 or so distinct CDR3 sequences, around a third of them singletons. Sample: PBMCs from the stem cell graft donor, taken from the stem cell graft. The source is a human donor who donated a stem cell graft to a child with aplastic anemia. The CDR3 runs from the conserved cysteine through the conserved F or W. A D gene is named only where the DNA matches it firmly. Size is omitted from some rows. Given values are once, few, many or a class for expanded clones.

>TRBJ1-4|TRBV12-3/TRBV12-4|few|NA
TGTGCCAGCAGTTTCGGGTCCTTTGACGAAAAACTGTTTTTT
CASSFGSFDEKLFF
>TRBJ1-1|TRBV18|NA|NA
TGTGCCAGCTCACCACCGGGGAGGAACACTGAAGCTTTCTTT
CASSPPGRNTEAFF
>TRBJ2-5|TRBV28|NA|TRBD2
TGCGCCAGCAAAGAGCGGGGGACGCAAGAGACCCAGTACTTC
CASKERGTQETQYF
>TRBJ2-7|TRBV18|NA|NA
TGTGCCAGCTCACTCCGGGACTTCCGCTCCTACGAGCAGTACTTC
CASSLRDFRSYEQYF
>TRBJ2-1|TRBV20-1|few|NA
TGCAGTGCTGGAACACCTAGTGGATCGGGAAATGAGCAGTTCTTC
CSAGTPSGSGNEQFF
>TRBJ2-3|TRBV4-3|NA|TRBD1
TGCGCCAGCAGCCAGACAGGGACCGCAGATACGCAGTATTTT
CASSQTGTADTQYF
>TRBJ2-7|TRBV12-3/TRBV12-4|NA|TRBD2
TGTGCCAGCAGTGTCACTAGCGGGGGCTCCTACGAGCAGTACTTC
CASSVTSGGSYEQYF
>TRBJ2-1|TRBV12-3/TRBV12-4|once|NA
TGTGCCAGCAGTTTACCGTCGCGGGGTTGGGAGCAGTTCTTC
CASSLPSRGWEQFF
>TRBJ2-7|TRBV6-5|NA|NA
TGTGCCAGCAGTTACGGGGGGACGCGTTCCTACGAGCAGTACTTC
CASSYGGTRSYEQYF
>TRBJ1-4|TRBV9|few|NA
TGTGCCAGCAGCGTAGAGGGGCAGGGTAGACTGTTTTTT
CASSVEGQGRLFF
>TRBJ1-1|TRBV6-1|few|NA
TGTGCCAGCAGCCATGGACCGCTGAACACTGAAGCTTTCTTT
CASSHGPLNTEAFF
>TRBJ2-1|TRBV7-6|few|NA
TGTGCCAGCAGCCCCAGGTGGCGGGAAAGGAATGAGCAGTTCTTC
CASSPRWRERNEQFF
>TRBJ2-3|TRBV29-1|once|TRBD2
TGCAGCGTTGAAACTAGCGGGAGAAGAAATACGCAGTATTTT
CSVETSGRRNTQYF
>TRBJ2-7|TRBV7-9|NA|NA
TGTGCCAGCAGCCCAAACCTCGGGGGCGAGCAGTACTTC
CASSPNLGGEQYF
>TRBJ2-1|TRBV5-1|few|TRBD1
TGCGCCAGCAGCTCAGGGGGCATCGTCAATGAGCAGTTCTTC
CASSSGGIVNEQFF
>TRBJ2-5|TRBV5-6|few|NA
TGTGCCAGCAGCTCGGGACTGCCTCAAGAGACCCAGTACTTC
CASSSGLPQETQYF
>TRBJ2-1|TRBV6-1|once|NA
TGTGCCAGCAGAATGCGCCCCTACTCTAGCGCCAACAATGAGCAGTTCTTC
CASRMRPYSSANNEQFF
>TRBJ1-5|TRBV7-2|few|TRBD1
TGTGCCAGCAGCTCCCCTGGGACAGGGGTCTGGGCCCAGCATTTT
CASSSPGTGVWAQHF
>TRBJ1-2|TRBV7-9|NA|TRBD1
TGTGCCAGCAGCTGGGGGACAGGGAATTCGGAGCGGGGCTACACCTTC
CASSWGTGNSERGYTF
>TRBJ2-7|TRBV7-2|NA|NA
TGTGCCAGCAGCTCCACAACCTACGAGCAGTACTTC
CASSSTTYEQYF
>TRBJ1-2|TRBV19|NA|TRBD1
TGTGCCACTCACGGACAGGGAGGCCTATATGGCTACACCTTC
CATHGQGGLYGYTF
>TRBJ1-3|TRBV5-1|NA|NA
TGCGCCAGCAGCCCCGGGACGGTTAACTCTGGAAACACCATATATTTT
CASSPGTVNSGNTIYF
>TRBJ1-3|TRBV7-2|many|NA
TGTGCCAGCAGCTTAGGTGTATCCTCTGGAAACACCATATATTTT
CASSLGVSSGNTIYF
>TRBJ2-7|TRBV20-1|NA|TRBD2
TGCAGTGCTCACCAGGGACTAGCAGGCTACGAGCAGTACTTC
CSAHQGLAGYEQYF
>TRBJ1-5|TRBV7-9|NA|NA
TGTGCCAGCAGCTTTGGGACGGACTTTTTTAGCAATCAGCCCCAGCATTTT
CASSFGTDFFSNQPQHF
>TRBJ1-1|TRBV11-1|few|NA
TGTGCCAGCAGCTCCGTGCTAGGGAGGAGGATTTTGGACACTGAAGCTTTCTTT
CASSSVLGRRILDTEAFF
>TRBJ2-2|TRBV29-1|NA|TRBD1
TGCAGCGGATACAGGGGCGGGGAGCTGTTTTTT
CSGYRGGELFF
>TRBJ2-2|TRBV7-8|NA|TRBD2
TGTGCCAGCAGCCCCGTCGGCGGGAGGGCCGGGGAGCTGTTTTTT
CASSPVGGRAGELFF
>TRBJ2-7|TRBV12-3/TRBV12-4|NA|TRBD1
TGTGCCAGCAGTTTGTTCGGGACAGTCTCCTACGAGCAGTACTTC
CASSLFGTVSYEQYF
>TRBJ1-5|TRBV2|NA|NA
TGTGCCAGCAGTGTGGAGGGACACAAAAATCAGCCCCAGCATTTT
CASSVEGHKNQPQHF
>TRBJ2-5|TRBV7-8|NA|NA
TGTGCCAGCAACCGCTGGGGGTCGGCCCGAGGGGAGACCCAGTACTTC
CASNRWGSARGETQYF
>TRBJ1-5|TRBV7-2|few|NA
TGTGCCAGCAATGCGGTGGAGGGAAGACAGCCCCAGCATTTT
CASNAVEGRQPQHF
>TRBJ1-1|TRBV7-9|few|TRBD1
TGTGCCAGCAGCGGCGAAATCGGGACAGGGAACACTGAAGCTTTCTTT
CASSGEIGTGNTEAFF
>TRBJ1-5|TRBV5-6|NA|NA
TGTGCCAGCACCAGGGGCTTTAGCAATCAGCCCCAGCATTTT
CASTRGFSNQPQHF
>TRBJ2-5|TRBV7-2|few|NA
TGTGCCAGCAGCTCCGCCCCGCGGGAGACCCAGTACTTC
CASSSAPRETQYF
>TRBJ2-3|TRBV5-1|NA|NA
TGCGCCAGCAGCTTGGCTGCGCGGAGCACAGATACGCAGTATTTT
CASSLAARSTDTQYF
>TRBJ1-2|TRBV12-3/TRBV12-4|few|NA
TGTGCCAGCAGTTTAAAGGGAGACTACAGGGCTTATGGCTACACCTTC
CASSLKGDYRAYGYTF
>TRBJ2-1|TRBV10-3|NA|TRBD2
TGTGCCATCAAAAAAAGTACGGGGACTAGCGGGCACTACAATGAGCAGTTCTTC
CAIKKSTGTSGHYNEQFF
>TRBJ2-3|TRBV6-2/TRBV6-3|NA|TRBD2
TGTGCCAGCCGGACTAGCGGGAGTTTCAGCACAGATACGCAGTATTTT
CASRTSGSFSTDTQYF
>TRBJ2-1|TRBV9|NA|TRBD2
TGTGCCAGCAGCCCCAGCGGGACTATTCGAGGAGGCAATGAGCAGTTCTTC
CASSPSGTIRGGNEQFF
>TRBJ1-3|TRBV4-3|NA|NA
TGCGCCAGCAGCCAGACTACAGTCTACTCTGGAAACACCATATATTTT
CASSQTTVYSGNTIYF
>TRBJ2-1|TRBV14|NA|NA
TGTGCCAGCAGCCAAGGCCCAGGGGCGGAGTTCTTC
CASSQGPGAEFF
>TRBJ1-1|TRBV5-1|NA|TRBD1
TGCGCCAGCAGCTTGGAATCACTGGGACAGGGTAGTGACGCTTTCTTT
CASSLESLGQGSDAFF
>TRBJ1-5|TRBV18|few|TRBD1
TGTGCCAGCTCACCAGGGACAGGGAGAAGCAATCAGCCCCAGCATTTT
CASSPGTGRSNQPQHF
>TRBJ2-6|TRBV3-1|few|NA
TGTGCCAGCAGCCAAAGACACTCTGGGGCCAACGTCCTGACTTTC
CASSQRHSGANVLTF
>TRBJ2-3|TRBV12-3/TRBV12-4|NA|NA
TGTGCCAGCAGTAAACAGGGGAGGACGCAGTATTTT
CASSKQGRTQYF
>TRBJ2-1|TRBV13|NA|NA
TGTGCCAGCAGCTTAAAAGCGGCCCCTTACAATGAGCAGTTCTTC
CASSLKAAPYNEQFF
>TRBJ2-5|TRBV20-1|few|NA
TGCAGTGCTAGAGATCCTGGCTACCAAGAGACCCAGTACTTC
CSARDPGYQETQYF
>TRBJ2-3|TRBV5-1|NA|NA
TGCGCCAGCAGCTTGAACCGGCCACCAGATACGCAGTATTTT
CASSLNRPPDTQYF
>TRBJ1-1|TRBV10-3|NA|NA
TGTGCCATCGGAGAGGATGGCACTGAAGCTTTCTTT
CAIGEDGTEAFF
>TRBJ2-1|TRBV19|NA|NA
TGTGCCAGTAAAGCGCGGGTATCTGTAGATGAGCAGTTCTTC
CASKARVSVDEQFF
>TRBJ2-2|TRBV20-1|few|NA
TGCAGTGCTAGAGACAACAGTCTTTCGGGGGAGCTGTTTTTT
CSARDNSLSGELFF
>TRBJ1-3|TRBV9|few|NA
TGTGCCAGCAGCGGGTCGAGCTCTGGAAACACCATATATTTT
CASSGSSSGNTIYF
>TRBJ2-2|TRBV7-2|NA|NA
TGTGCCAGCAGCCGGGTGGCAGTAAACACCGGGGAGCTGTTTTTT
CASSRVAVNTGELFF
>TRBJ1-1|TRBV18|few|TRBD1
TGTGCCAGCTCACCACGGTCTAATGGACAGGGGAACACTGAAGCTTTCTTT
CASSPRSNGQGNTEAFF